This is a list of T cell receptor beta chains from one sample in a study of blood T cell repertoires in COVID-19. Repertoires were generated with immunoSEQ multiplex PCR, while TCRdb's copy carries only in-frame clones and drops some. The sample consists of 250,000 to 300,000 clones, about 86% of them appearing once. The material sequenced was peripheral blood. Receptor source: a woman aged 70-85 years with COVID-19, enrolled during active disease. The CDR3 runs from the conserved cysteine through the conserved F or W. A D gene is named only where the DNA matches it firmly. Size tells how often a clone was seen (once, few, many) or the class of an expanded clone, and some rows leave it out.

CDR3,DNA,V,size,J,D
CASSEADGRSSGNTIYF,TGTGCCAGCAGTGAAGCGGATGGAAGGAGCTCTGGAAACACCATATATTTT,TRBV6-1,-,TRBJ1-3,-
CASRGRLTYEQYF,TGTGCCAGCAGGGGCAGGCTGACCTACGAGCAGTACTTC,TRBV28,-,TRBJ2-7,-
CSTTMTGGVSDTQYF,TGCAGCACCACTATGACAGGGGGCGTATCAGATACGCAGTATTTT,TRBV29-1,-,TRBJ2-3,TRBD1
CATSEPSQGGKNIQYF,TGTGCCACCAGTGAGCCTAGCCAGGGAGGCAAAAACATTCAGTACTTC,TRBV24-1,-,TRBJ2-4,-
CASSYSGGATKTQYF,TGTGCCAGCAGTTATAGCGGGGGGGCCACGAAGACCCAGTACTTC,TRBV6-5,-,TRBJ2-5,TRBD2
CASSIPGTSKNIQYF,TGTGCCAGTAGTATCCCCGGGACATCCAAAAACATTCAGTACTTC,TRBV19,-,TRBJ2-4,-
CASTTASLDTQYF,TGTGCCAGCACCACGGCTAGCCTGGATACGCAGTATTTT,TRBV7-2,-,TRBJ2-3,-
CASSVRSLNTEAFF,TGTGCCAGCAGTGTCAGGTCTTTAAACACTGAAGCTTTCTTT,TRBV28,-,TRBJ1-1,-
CASSAPGLNTEAFF,TGTGCCAGCAGTGCCCCAGGGTTGAACACTGAAGCTTTCTTT,TRBV27,-,TRBJ1-1,-
CAWSVEWENQPQHF,TGTGCCTGGAGTGTAGAGTGGGAGAATCAGCCCCAGCATTTT,TRBV30,-,TRBJ1-5,-
CASSPQGGLYEQYF,TGTGCCAGCAGTCCCCAAGGCGGACTATACGAGCAGTACTTC,TRBV11-1,-,TRBJ2-7,-
CASSQEAGPYEQYF,TGTGCCAGCAGCCAAGAAGCGGGGCCCTACGAGCAGTACTTC,TRBV3-1/TRBV3-2,few,TRBJ2-7,TRBD2
CASGLVPDGGGRVETQYF,TGTGCTAGTGGTTTGGTCCCCGATGGCGGGGGGCGGGTAGAGACCCAGTACTTC,TRBV12-5,-,TRBJ2-5,TRBD2
CASSTGTMSTEAFF,TGTGCCAGCAGTACAGGGACGATGAGCACTGAAGCTTTCTTT,TRBV6-6,-,TRBJ1-1,-
CASSHGRGPEVDEQFF,TGTGCCAGCAGCCACGGCAGGGGCCCCGAGGTCGATGAGCAGTTCTTC,TRBV6-4,once,TRBJ2-1,-
CASSGQGGAHPSGYTF,TGTGCCAGCAGTGGTCAAGGGGGGGCGCATCCATCCGGCTACACCTTC,TRBV27,-,TRBJ1-2,-
CASSLGQPNQPQHF,TGTGCCAGCAGTTTAGGACAGCCCAATCAGCCCCAGCATTTT,TRBV27,-,TRBJ1-5,-
CAISPQLAGVDGETQYF,TGTGCCATCAGTCCCCAACTAGCGGGGGTCGACGGAGAGACCCAGTACTTC,TRBV10-3,-,TRBJ2-5,TRBD2
CASSRLAGAGTDTQYF,TGCGCCAGCAGCCGACTAGCGGGGGCTGGGACAGATACGCAGTATTTT,TRBV5-1,-,TRBJ2-3,TRBD2
CASSPTQGTNEQFF,TGTGCCAGCTCACCAACTCAGGGAACGAATGAGCAGTTCTTC,TRBV18,-,TRBJ2-1,-
CASSIRTGGNNGYTF,TGTGCCAGCAGTATACGGACAGGGGGCAACAATGGCTACACCTTC,TRBV2,-,TRBJ1-2,TRBD1
CASSQGRALSSYNEQFF,TGCGCCAGCAGCCAAGGTCGAGCCTTGAGCTCCTACAATGAGCAGTTCTTC,TRBV4-1,few,TRBJ2-1,-
CASRLTGLDEKLFF,TGTGCCAGTAGACTAACAGGGTTGGACGAAAAACTGTTTTTT,TRBV19,few,TRBJ1-4,-
CASSLPGTSGLDF,TGTGCCAGCAGCTTACCCGGGACTAGCGGCTTGGATTTT,TRBV11-2,-,TRBJ2-3,TRBD2
CAPTRRGGRAGGNQPQHF,TGCGCCCCCACTCGCAGGGGAGGCCGTGCGGGGGGCAATCAGCCCCAGCATTTT,TRBV10-2,-,TRBJ1-5,-
CASSPIGGDTQYF,TGTGCCAGCTCGCCGATCGGGGGGGATACGCAGTATTTT,TRBV18,-,TRBJ2-3,TRBD2
CASSPETGNYGYTF,TGTGCCAGCAGCCCAGAGACAGGGAACTATGGCTACACCTTC,TRBV5-6,-,TRBJ1-2,TRBD1
CASGGHNQPQHF,TGTGCCAGCGGCGGACACAATCAGCCCCAGCATTTT,TRBV28,-,TRBJ1-5,-